A selection of T cell receptor beta chains follows, all from one sample in a study of CD8 T cells in ankylosing spondylitis. Each CDR3 protein is one row after TCRdb ran MiXCR on the 5' RACE reads. There are just over 150,000 distinct CDR3 sequences in the sample; around 19% occur only once, and approximately 7.8% lies in the top ten. Source material: blood, either unsorted or a sorted T cell fraction (not recorded which). The receptors stem from a male donor with ankylosing spondylitis or in good health (not recorded which). Both conserved end residues are part of each CDR3. Fields, in order: CDR3 DNA, CDR3 protein, J gene, D gene, clone size, V gene. The D gene is left open where the match is weak. The size entry is marked missing in some rows and otherwise reads once, few, many or a size class.

CDR3 DNA: TGCGCCAGCAGCCAGGCTCTCTCGGGTGAGCAGTTCTTC
CDR3 protein: CASSQALSGEQFF
J gene: TRBJ2-1
D gene: NA
clone size: many
V gene: TRBV4-1

CDR3 DNA: TGTGCCAGCAGTCCCCCTCGGGGGCCTACCAATCAGCCCCAGCATTTT
CDR3 protein: CASSPPRGPTNQPQHF
J gene: TRBJ1-5
D gene: NA
clone size: few
V gene: TRBV28

CDR3 DNA: TGTGCCAGCAGTTTAAGGACAGATGCAGCTGAAGCTTTCTTT
CDR3 protein: CASSLRTDAAEAFF
J gene: TRBJ1-1
D gene: NA
clone size: few
V gene: TRBV28

CDR3 DNA: TGTGCCAGCAGTCTCGGGACAGTTAACTATGGCTACACCTTC
CDR3 protein: CASSLGTVNYGYTF
J gene: TRBJ1-2
D gene: TRBD1
clone size: once
V gene: TRBV6-1

CDR3 DNA: TGTGCCAGCAGTCCTCATCAGGGAACCCAAGAGACCCAGTACTTC
CDR3 protein: CASSPHQGTQETQYF
J gene: TRBJ2-5
D gene: NA
clone size: NA
V gene: TRBV12-3/TRBV12-4

CDR3 DNA: TGTGCCAGCAGTTCCTGGATTGGAAACACCATATATTTT
CDR3 protein: CASSSWIGNTIYF
J gene: TRBJ1-3
D gene: NA
clone size: few
V gene: TRBV6-5

CDR3 DNA: TGCGCCAGCAGCTGGGGGACTAGCGGGAGTAGGTCCTACAATGAGCAGTTCTTC
CDR3 protein: CASSWGTSGSRSYNEQFF
J gene: TRBJ2-1
D gene: TRBD2
clone size: few
V gene: TRBV5-1

CDR3 DNA: TGCAGCGTTGACGGGAGAAACTATGGCTACACCTTC
CDR3 protein: CSVDGRNYGYTF
J gene: TRBJ1-2
D gene: NA
clone size: many
V gene: TRBV29-1

CDR3 DNA: TGTGCCAGCAGTTTAGGGACAGCTCCCTACGAGCAGTACTTC
CDR3 protein: CASSLGTAPYEQYF
J gene: TRBJ2-7
D gene: TRBD1
clone size: few
V gene: TRBV28

CDR3 DNA: TGTGCCAGCAGCATCGCGGGGCAAAGCTCCTACGAGCAGTACTTC
CDR3 protein: CASSIAGQSSYEQYF
J gene: TRBJ2-7
D gene: NA
clone size: few
V gene: TRBV5-6

CDR3 DNA: TGTGCCAGCAGGGCACACCCGGGTGAGCAGTACTTC
CDR3 protein: CASRAHPGEQYF
J gene: TRBJ2-7
D gene: NA
clone size: few
V gene: TRBV27

CDR3 DNA: TGCGCCAGCAGCTCCTTAGCGGGAGTGGTCTACAATGAGCAGTTCTTC
CDR3 protein: CASSSLAGVVYNEQFF
J gene: TRBJ2-1
D gene: TRBD2
clone size: many
V gene: TRBV5-1

CDR3 DNA: TGCAGTGCTAGTTCCAGCGGGAGAGGGAACACAGATACGCAGTATTTT
CDR3 protein: CSASSSGRGNTDTQYF
J gene: TRBJ2-3
D gene: TRBD2
clone size: few
V gene: TRBV20-1

CDR3 DNA: TGTGCCAGCAGCTTACCTGGGACTAGCGGGAGGACTGACTACAATGAGCAGTTCTTC
CDR3 protein: CASSLPGTSGRTDYNEQFF
J gene: TRBJ2-1
D gene: TRBD2
clone size: many
V gene: TRBV7-3

CDR3 DNA: TGTGCCAGCACCCTCCCGACAGGGAGGACTGGAAACACCATATATTTT
CDR3 protein: CASTLPTGRTGNTIYF
J gene: TRBJ1-3
D gene: TRBD1
clone size: NA
V gene: TRBV28

CDR3 DNA: TGCAGTGCGGACCCGGGACAGCTGCCCGTCTACAATGAGCAGTTCTTC
CDR3 protein: CSADPGQLPVYNEQFF
J gene: TRBJ2-1
D gene: TRBD1
clone size: many
V gene: TRBV20-1

CDR3 DNA: TGTGCCACCGGGGTTGTTTACAATGAGCAGTTCTTC
CDR3 protein: CATGVVYNEQFF
J gene: TRBJ2-1
D gene: NA
clone size: many
V gene: TRBV6-1

CDR3 DNA: TGTGCCAGTAGTAGCCAGCCCGGGGAGCTGTTTTTT
CDR3 protein: CASSSQPGELFF
J gene: TRBJ2-2
D gene: NA
clone size: NA
V gene: TRBV19

CDR3 DNA: TGCAGTGCTAGAGATATGACAACCTTGAACACTGAAGCTTTCTTT
CDR3 protein: CSARDMTTLNTEAFF
J gene: TRBJ1-1
D gene: NA
clone size: many
V gene: TRBV20-1

CDR3 DNA: TGTGCCAGCAGTATTCAGGGTGGGGACTACTACGAGCAGTACTTC
CDR3 protein: CASSIQGGDYYEQYF
J gene: TRBJ2-7
D gene: TRBD2
clone size: NA
V gene: TRBV28

CDR3 DNA: TGCGCCAGCAGCATCGAGCAGGCCTACGAGCAGTACTTC
CDR3 protein: CASSIEQAYEQYF
J gene: TRBJ2-7
D gene: NA
clone size: NA
V gene: TRBV5-1

CDR3 DNA: TGTGCCAGCAGCTTGGCGGGGGGCGGCAATCAGCCCCAGCATTTT
CDR3 protein: CASSLAGGGNQPQHF
J gene: TRBJ1-5
D gene: NA
clone size: NA
V gene: TRBV5-6

CDR3 DNA: TGCAGTGCTAGATGGCTAGCGGGAGGGCCTCATGAGCAGTTCTTC
CDR3 protein: CSARWLAGGPHEQFF
J gene: TRBJ2-1
D gene: TRBD2
clone size: NA
V gene: TRBV20-1